This TCR beta chain was documented in a study of blood T cell repertoires in COVID-19. The overall study: The United States, Italy and Spain provided the acute and convalescent COVID-19 samples. T cells, B-cell-depleted T cells, or PBMCs supplied cDNA or gDNA.

This CDR3 is built from 12 residues. Per the germline V gene, CDR1 is LNHNV and CDR2 is YYDKDF (reference sequence). The V end was cut by 3 bases, the J end by 5 bases, with 8 bases between. The Seattle patients joined while their infection was active and were tracked longitudinally afterward. Authors' analysis steps: Using reference gene primer amplification, nucleated cell counts were estimated. Clones were read by immunoSEQ multiplex PCR, and TCRdb kept only the in-frame ones, dropping some. V, J and clone size are those of that table, while D and trimming were read from the DNA. This sample carries around 28,000 clones, 75% to 90% of them seen once, and the ten largest clones take about 29%. Within the sample, this clone is medium-sized.

Sequenced sample: peripheral blood. J is TRBJ2-7 and V is TRBV15; weak D call: TRBD2 (5 bases). The clonotype comes from a woman aged 80 or older with COVID-19, enrolled during active disease. CDR3 coding DNA: TGTGCCACCAGCAGGGGAGCCGACGAGCAGTACTTC. Translating gives CATSRGADEQYF.